The T cell receptor beta chain described here comes from a study of CD8+ T cells in alopecia areata. Treatment given: oral pan-JAK inhibitor, 5-10 mg twice daily. Investigators isolated RNA and reverse transcribed it into cDNA to act as the sequencing template. Clones were sequenced by immunoSEQ multiplex PCR, and TCRdb holds only the in-frame ones, with some missing. Here the sample spans over 85,000 clones, 50% to 75% being singletons. Trimming took off 3 bases at V and 3 bases at J, with 14 bases between the two ends. There are 15 residues in the CDR3. Germline V gene sequence: CDR1 LNHDA, CDR2 SQIVND (reference sequence).

The material was CD8+ T cells sorted from blood, obtained at week 4, from a patient treated with tofacitinib. The rearrangement joins TRBV19 to TRBJ2-5, with D hard to call. The TCR sequence derives from a human donor with alopecia areata. CDR3 protein: CASSMWEGEEETQYF. The CDR3 region has the DNA TGTGCCAGTAGTATGTGGGAAGGAGAAGAAGAGACCCAGTACTTC.